These T cell receptor beta chains were read from a single sample in a study of cytomegalovirus exposure and HLA in healthy donors. The table came from immunoSEQ multiplex PCR; TCRdb's copy has only in-frame clones and leaves some out. Among roughly 140,000 clones, 64% were seen once, and the ten largest hold around 2.9%. Sequencing used PBMCs. The receptors shown here come from a woman aged 25 to 39 in good health and CMV-seropositive. CDR3s include the opening cysteine and the closing phenylalanine or tryptophan. The D gene is left open where the match is weak. Size is omitted from some rows. Given values are once, few, many or a class for expanded clones.

V	J	D	size	length	CDR3	DNA
TRBV9	TRBJ2-1	TRBD1	NA	15	CASSSSGTAYNEQFF	TGTGCCAGCAGCAGCTCCGGGACAGCCTACAATGAGCAGTTCTTC
TRBV7-2	TRBJ1-5	NA	few	15	CASSSQGTSNQPQHF	TGTGCCAGCAGTTCTCAGGGGACAAGCAATCAGCCCCAGCATTTT
TRBV7-9	TRBJ2-3	TRBD2	NA	18	CASSQGLAGGVKSDTQYF	TGTGCCAGCAGCCAGGGACTAGCGGGGGGGGTCAAATCAGATACGCAGTATTTT
TRBV2	TRBJ2-3	NA	NA	14	CASGLSRGTDTQYF	TGTGCCAGCGGTCTTTCCAGGGGCACAGATACGCAGTATTTT
TRBV7-9	TRBJ2-5	TRBD2	NA	16	CASSLVGGGYQETQYF	TGTGCCAGCAGCTTAGTCGGCGGGGGGTACCAAGAGACCCAGTACTTC
TRBV11-3	TRBJ2-3	TRBD1	NA	15	CASSPGQTSTDTQYF	TGTGCCAGCAGCCCGGGACAGACTAGCACAGATACGCAGTATTTT
TRBV15	TRBJ2-1	NA	NA	14	CAAAGVVPYNEQFF	TGTGCCGCCGCAGGGGTCGTACCCTACAATGAGCAGTTCTTC
TRBV6-5	TRBJ1-2	TRBD1	few	15	CASTLRGTGDYGYTF	TGTGCCAGCACCTTACGAGGGACAGGTGATTATGGCTACACCTTC
TRBV6-1	TRBJ2-5	TRBD2	NA	15	CASGLAGGLGETQYF	TGTGCCAGCGGGTTAGCGGGAGGGCTTGGAGAGACCCAGTACTTC
TRBV5-1	TRBJ1-2	NA	NA	13	CASSLGQLYGYTF	TGCGCCAGCAGCTTGGGACAGCTCTATGGCTACACCTTC
TRBV15	TRBJ2-1	TRBD2	NA	17	CATSSLGLAGGPKEQFF	TGTGCCACCAGCAGTTTGGGACTAGCGGGAGGGCCGAAAGAGCAGTTCTTC
TRBV2	TRBJ1-1	TRBD1	once	16	CASSEGTGDGNTEAFF	TGTGCCAGCAGTGAAGGGACAGGGGACGGGAACACTGAAGCTTTCTTT
TRBV5-1	TRBJ1-1	NA	NA	16	CASSRFARVMNTEAFF	TGCGCCAGCAGCAGATTTGCACGGGTTATGAACACTGAAGCTTTCTTT
TRBV4-2	TRBJ1-5	NA	NA	15	CASSQDLGVGLPQHF	TGTGCCAGCAGCCAAGATCTCGGTGTTGGACTCCCCCAGCATTTT
TRBV10-2	TRBJ1-1	TRBD1	NA	13	CASGRTGGTEAFF	TGCGCCAGCGGTAGGACAGGGGGCACTGAAGCTTTCTTT
TRBV4-1	TRBJ2-3	TRBD2	NA	15	CASSQDREGQDTQYF	TGCGCCAGCAGCCAAGATCGGGAGGGCCAGGATACGCAGTATTTT
TRBV6-5	TRBJ1-5	NA	NA	14	CASSYTEGSRSQHF	TGTGCCAGCAGTTACACCGAGGGATCACGGTCGCAGCATTTT
TRBV28	TRBJ1-2	TRBD1	NA	14	CASSLIRDREVPTF	TGTGCCAGCAGTTTAATTAGGGACAGGGAGGTCCCCACCTTC
TRBV6-5	TRBJ2-7	NA	NA	15	CASSYNGVSSYEQYF	TGTGCCAGCAGTTACAACGGGGTGAGCTCCTACGAGCAGTACTTC
TRBV10-2	TRBJ1-4	NA	NA	15	CASSASGTIREKLFF	TGCGCCAGCAGTGCATCCGGGACAATCCGTGAAAAACTATTTTTT
TRBV2	TRBJ2-1	NA	NA	16	CASSESAEGSYNEQFF	TGTGCCAGCAGTGAAAGCGCGGAGGGGTCCTACAATGAGCAGTTCTTC
TRBV6-5	TRBJ2-7	NA	NA	15	CASSYSIPGPYEQYF	TGTGCCAGCAGTTACTCGATCCCAGGCCCCTACGAGCAGTACTTC
TRBV28	TRBJ1-6	TRBD1	NA	14	CASGPTGYNSPLHF	TGTGCCAGCGGGCCGACAGGGTATAATTCACCCCTCCACTTT
TRBV28	TRBJ2-5	NA	NA	17	CASSQYPQGRDGETQYF	TGTGCCAGCAGTCAATACCCACAGGGACGGGATGGAGAGACCCAGTACTTC
TRBV5-1	TRBJ2-1	NA	NA	14	CATKTKGEYNGQFF	TGCGCCACAAAGACTAAGGGGGAATACAATGGGCAGTTCTTC
TRBV7-9	TRBJ2-7	TRBD1	NA	16	CASSAIPGQGAQEQYF	TGTGCCAGCAGCGCCATCCCTGGACAGGGGGCTCAAGAGCAGTACTTC
TRBV6-1	TRBJ2-1	NA	NA	13	CASSLQGYNEQFF	TGTGCCAGCAGTTTACAGGGTTACAATGAGCAGTTCTTC
TRBV5-4	TRBJ2-7	NA	few	14	CASSLEGGRYEQYF	TGTGCCAGCAGCTTGGAGGGGGGGCGCTACGAGCAGTACTTC
TRBV7-9	TRBJ2-7	NA	NA	16	CASSLFPGDSFYEQYF	TGTGCCAGCAGCTTATTTCCGGGGGACTCATTCTACGAGCAGTACTTC
TRBV6-4	TRBJ2-7	TRBD2	NA	14	CASSRTSDSYEQYF	TGTGCCAGCAGTCGGACTAGCGACTCCTACGAGCAGTACTTC
TRBV29-1	TRBJ2-6	NA	NA	18	CSVESVNRRSSGANVLTF	TGCAGCGTTGAAAGTGTTAACAGGCGAAGCTCTGGGGCCAACGTCCTGACTTTC
TRBV30	TRBJ2-5	NA	NA	12	CAWSLGVGTQYF	TGTGCCTGGAGTTTAGGAGTTGGGACCCAGTACTTC
TRBV28	TRBJ2-3	TRBD1	NA	14	CATGQGARTDTQYF	TGTGCCACCGGACAGGGGGCAAGGACAGATACGCAGTATTTT
TRBV4-2	TRBJ1-1	TRBD1	NA	14	CASSLQGWDTEAFF	TGTGCCAGCAGCCTACAGGGGTGGGACACTGAAGCTTTCTTT
TRBV20-1	TRBJ2-3	NA	NA	11	CSAGSTDTQYF	TGCAGTGCCGGGAGCACAGATACGCAGTATTTT
TRBV13	TRBJ1-1	NA	NA	15	CASSPRTAPNTEAFF	TGTGCCAGCAGCCCTCGGACAGCCCCGAACACTGAAGCTTTCTTT
TRBV27	TRBJ1-5	TRBD1	once	16	CASSLHSLGGQGAQHF	TGTGCCAGCAGTTTACACTCCCTCGGAGGGCAGGGGGCCCAGCATTTT
TRBV30	TRBJ1-6	TRBD1	once	14	CAWNPGGVVSPLHF	TGTGCCTGGAACCCAGGGGGTGTAGTCTCACCCCTCCACTTT
TRBV6-5	TRBJ1-2	NA	NA	15	CASSYQAGSNYGYTF	TGTGCCAGCAGTTACCAGGCAGGATCTAACTATGGCTACACCTTC
TRBV29-1	TRBJ1-2	TRBD1	NA	13	CSGWTGGNYGYTF	TGCAGCGGTTGGACAGGGGGAAACTATGGCTACACCTTC
TRBV20-1	TRBJ1-1	TRBD1	NA	11	CSAQGDTEAFF	TGCAGTGCACAGGGGGACACTGAAGCTTTCTTT
TRBV4-1	TRBJ1-1	NA	once	16	CASSLLQDQISAEAFF	TGCGCCAGCAGCCTCCTACAGGACCAAATAAGCGCTGAAGCTTTCTTT
TRBV6-4	TRBJ1-2	NA	NA	14	CASSDSSGQKGYTF	TGTGCCAGCAGTGACTCCTCTGGACAGAAGGGCTACACCTTC
TRBV27	TRBJ2-7	TRBD1	NA	14	CASSFLGGRGEQYF	TGTGCCAGCTCTTTCTTAGGGGGCCGGGGCGAGCAGTACTTC
TRBV6-1	TRBJ1-5	NA	few	11	CASSEVQPQHF	TGTGCCAGCAGTGAAGTACAGCCCCAGCATTTT
TRBV11-2	TRBJ1-4	NA	NA	17	CASSFDRTEALNEKLFF	TGTGCCAGCAGCTTCGACAGAACCGAAGCGCTTAATGAAAAACTGTTTTTT
TRBV6-6	TRBJ2-7	TRBD2	NA	15	CASSYGSGGRGEQYF	TGTGCCAGCAGTTACGGCTCGGGAGGAAGGGGCGAGCAGTACTTC
TRBV5-1	TRBJ2-3	TRBD2	NA	14	CASSPGTSGDTQYF	TGCGCCAGCAGCCCCGGGACTAGCGGAGATACGCAGTATTTT
TRBV2	TRBJ2-7	NA	few	17	CASRTFRTRGGAYEQYF	TGTGCCAGCAGGACTTTCCGAACTAGGGGGGGGGCCTACGAGCAGTACTTC
TRBV2	TRBJ2-5	TRBD2	NA	17	CASSDLQAGGDQETQYF	TGTGCCAGCAGTGATTTACAAGCGGGGGGCGATCAAGAGACCCAGTACTTC
TRBV4-2	TRBJ1-5	NA	few	13	CASSQVRFQPQHF	TGTGCCAGCAGCCAAGTGAGGTTTCAGCCCCAGCATTTT
TRBV27	TRBJ1-6	NA	NA	14	CASSFQGPQRSLHF	TGTGCCAGCAGTTTTCAGGGGCCCCAACGGTCCCTCCACTTT
TRBV5-1	TRBJ1-6	NA	few	17	CASSLFGGGSYNSPLHF	TGCGCCAGCAGCTTGTTCGGGGGGGGCTCCTATAATTCACCCCTCCACTTT